A single sample is the source of the 28 T cell receptor beta chains below, sequenced in a study of identical twins. Each CDR3 protein gets one entry after TCRdb re-called the 5' RACE reads with MiXCR. The sample lists around 95,000 distinct CDR3 sequences, around 5.5% occurring once. Sample: memory T cells sorted from blood. The receptors shown here come from a woman aged 45-65 years in good health.

This clonotype was observed many times. The chain couples TRBV27 to TRBJ1-2; TRBD1 aligns across 10 bases. V lost 2 bases, J lost 10 bases, and 10 bases stayed unmatched. This CDR3 spans 15 amino acids. Germline V gives CDR1 MNHEY, CDR2 SMNVEV (reference sequence). CDR3 bases: TGTGCCAGCAGTTTAGGGGACAGGGGTTACCGCGACTACACCTTC. Its protein is CASSLGDRGYRDYTF.

The table lists this clonotype with many counts. The chain employs TRBV30 and TRBJ1-5; possible D gene TRBD1, 6 bases. Germline assignment: CDR1 GTSNPN and CDR2 SVGIG (reference sequence). The CDR3 sequence is 15 residues long. Trimming shortened V by 1 base and J by 3 bases, and 13 bases separated the two germline ends. CDR3 bases: TGTGCCTGGAGTGAGGGCAGGGGTATCAATCAGCCCCAGCATTTT. Translated, it gives CAWSEGRGINQPQHF.

Many counts were recorded for this clonotype. This sequence joins TRBV12-3 or TRBV12-4 and TRBJ2-7; tentatively, D is TRBD1 (8 bases). This CDR3 spans 15 amino acids. V shed 6 bases and J shed 2 bases, with 17 bases lying between them. The CDR3 DNA reads TGTGCCAGCAGAGACGACAGGGGACTAACCTACGAGCAGTACGTC. The encoded protein is CASRDDRGLTYEQYV.

This clonotype qualifies as medium-sized. The chain links TRBV27 to TRBJ2-1, with 9 nucleotides matching TRBD2. V was pared by 6 bases and J by 0 bases, with 12 bases of the junction left unmatched. CDR3 size: 18 residues. From germline, CDR1 is MNHEY and CDR2 SMNVEV (reference sequence). Here the CDR3 DNA reads TGTGCCAGCAGGTCAACTAGCGGGTACACTAGCTCCTACAATGAGCAGTTCTTC. This codes for CASRSTSGYTSSYNEQFF.

There are many counts of this clonotype. This rearrangement joins TRBV9 to TRBJ1-2; no clear D. The CDR3 has 12 residues. Per the germline V gene, CDR1 is SGDLS and CDR2 is YYNGEE. The V end lost 4 bases, the J end lost 12 bases, and 16 bases lay between the germline ends. This chain's CDR3 is CASSPSVRVNTF. The CDR3 nucleotides read TGTGCCAGCAGCCCATCGGTCCGGGTGAACACCTTC. Combining the CDR3 with reference TRBV9 and TRBJ1-2 gives the whole variable domain DSGVTQTPKHLITATGQRVTLRCSPRSGDLSVYWYQQSLDQGLQFLIQYYNGEERAKGNILERFSAQQFPDLHSELNLSSLELGDSALYFCASSPSVRVNTFGSGTRLTVV.

This clonotype has at least ten counts. Sequence at one end of the junction differs from germline and may be a read error. V and J are TRBV5-1 and TRBJ2-5; D call uncertain. There are 12 residues in the CDR3. CDR1 is SGHRS and CDR2 is YFSETQ in the germline V gene. CDR3 amino acids: CASSLDTETQYF. CDR3 nucleotide sequence: TGTGCCAGCAGCTTAGACACAGAGACCCAGTACTTC.

The genes are TRBV7-9 and TRBJ1-1, with a weak D call TRBD1 (6 bases). Germline V gives CDR1 SEHNR, CDR2 FQNEAQ (reference sequence). CDR3 length: 11 residues. Trimming took 5 bases from V and 10 from J, leaving 11 bases between them. The CDR3 DNA follows: TGTGCCAGCAGCCGTCAGGGGCCAGCTTTCTTT. Its protein product is CASSRQGPAFF.

This clonotype showed up many times. This chain connects TRBV6-1 to TRBJ2-1, with 8 bases lining up with TRBD1. The CDR3 covers 14 residues. The V gene's germline CDR1 is MNHNS and CDR2 SASEGT. Trimming took 6 bases from V and 2 from J; bases not matched to a gene: 3. In nucleotides, the CDR3 is TGTGCCAGCAGGGGACAGGTTCCCTACAATGAGCAGTTCTTC. Encoded protein: CASRGQVPYNEQFF.

The CDR3 loop reads CASSEETYEQYF. In nucleotides, the CDR3 is TGTGCCAGCAGTGAGGAAACCTACGAGCAGTACTTC. The chain links TRBV25-1 to TRBJ2-7; D is unresolved. Germline V lookup: CDR1 MGHDK, CDR2 SYGVNS. V lost 3 bases to trimming and J lost 2 bases, with 5 bases between them. This CDR3 region has 12 residues.

This clonotype was recorded many times. V gene TRBV3-1 combines with J gene TRBJ1-1; no firm D call. Germline V CDR1 and CDR2: LGHDT, YNNKEL (reference sequence). CDR3 length equals 16 residues. Trimming left V 0 bases short and J 3 bases short, with 14 bases between. CDR3 nucleotide sequence: TGTGCCAGCAGCCAAGATCTTCCGGGTCTGGACACTGAAGCTTTCTTT. Amino acid sequence: CASSQDLPGLDTEAFF.

The CDR3 sequence: CASSLVESYEQYF. For the CDR3, the DNA is TGTGCCAGCAGCTTAGTCGAATCCTACGAGCAGTACTTC. The genes are TRBV7-2 and TRBJ2-7; no reliable D call. V was trimmed by 1 base and J by 1 base, leaving 5 bases between them. Germline V CDR1 and CDR2: SGHTA, FQGNSA. The CDR3 consists of 13 residues.

This clonotype showed up many times. CDR3 sequence reads: CASSRALPTGSANYGYTF. The DNA of the CDR3 is TGTGCCAGCAGTCGAGCGTTGCCGACAGGGTCAGCTAACTATGGCTACACCTTC. The chain joins TRBV6-1 to TRBJ1-2; 7 bases agree with TRBD1. CDR1 MNHNS and CDR2 SASEGT come from the germline V gene. With 5 bases clipped from V and 0 bases from J, the junction kept 15 bases outside the gene matches. The length of the CDR3 is 18 residues.

This clonotype occurred many times. This sequence joins TRBV2 and TRBJ2-1; D not resolved. Germline CDR1 SNHLY, CDR2 FYNNEI. The V and J ends lost 6 bases and 4 bases respectively, with 4 bases between them. There are 11 residues in the CDR3. The CDR3 DNA follows: TGTGCCAGCAGAAATTACAATGAGCAGTTCTTC. Protein product: CASRNYNEQFF. Looking up the rest from reference TRBV2 and TRBJ2-1 gives the full variable domain: EPEVTQTPSHQVTQMGQEVILRCVPISNHLYFYWYRQILGQKVEFLVSFYNNEISEKSEIFDDQFSVERPDGSNFTLKIRSTKLEDSAMYFCASRNYNEQFFGPGTRLTVL.

This clonotype was seen ten or more times. The chain joins TRBV9 to TRBJ2-5; the match to TRBD1 covers 9 bases. The junction had 8 bases not matched to a gene; V was cut back by 3 bases and J by 5 bases. CDR1 is SGDLS and CDR2 is YYNGEE in the germline V gene. The CDR3 covers 15 residues. The CDR3 coding sequence is TGTGCCAGCAGCGACCCGGGACAGGGCTCGGAGACCCAGTACTTC. Translation gives CASSDPGQGSETQYF.

This clonotype occurred many times. This chain links TRBV12-3 or TRBV12-4 with TRBJ2-3, with a possible D match to TRBD1 (5 bases). V shed 5 bases and J shed 7 bases, with 10 bases lying between them. The CDR3 contains 12 residues. The CDR3 bases are TGTGCCAGCAGTCAACAGGCGAATACGCAGTATTTT. It is translated as CASSQQANTQYF.

The sample holds many counts of this clonotype. V gene TRBV7-8 combines with J gene TRBJ2-5, with 7 bases lining up with TRBD2. CDR3 length: 16 amino acids. Per the germline V gene, CDR1 is SGHVS and CDR2 is FQNEAQ. The V segment lost 2 bases and the J segment 3 bases; nucleotides outside the gene matches: 9. The chain's CDR3 is CASSLRRTRVEETQYF. The CDR3 coding sequence is TGTGCCAGCAGCTTAAGGAGGACTAGGGTCGAAGAGACCCAGTACTTC. The variable domain in full, completed from reference TRBV7-8 and TRBJ2-5, reads GAGVSQSPRYKVAKRGQDVALRCDPISGHVSLFWYQQALGQGPEFLTYFQNEAQLDKSGLPSDRFFAERPEGSVSTLKIQRTQQEDSAVYLCASSLRRTRVEETQYFGPGTRLLVL.

This clonotype was recorded many times. CDR3 region: CASSLGSNQPQHF. CDR3 coding DNA: TGTGCCAGCAGTTTGGGAAGCAATCAGCCCCAGCATTTT. J is TRBJ1-5 and V is TRBV12-3 or TRBV12-4; D unclear. The ends were cut back, 3 bases at V and 1 base at J, with 4 bases in the middle. This CDR3 comprises 13 residues.

The sample holds many counts of this clonotype. This chain links TRBV2 with TRBJ1-2, with D perhaps TRBD1 (6 bases). There are 15 residues in the CDR3. The germline V and J ends were trimmed by 3 bases and 8 bases, with 19 bases remaining between them. Per the germline V gene, CDR1 is SNHLY and CDR2 is FYNNEI. CDR3 protein: CASSETGTTTRGYTF. In nucleotides, the CDR3 is TGTGCCAGCAGTGAGACTGGGACAACCACTCGGGGCTACACCTTC.

This chain links TRBV11-2 with TRBJ2-2; D might be TRBD2 (5 bases). The germline gives CDR1 SGHAT, CDR2 FQNNGV. V was shortened by 7 bases and J by 5 bases, with 11 bases between the two germline ends. The CDR3 totals 13 residues. The CDR3 bases are TGTGCCAGCATTAGAGGGATAACCGGGGAGCTGTTTTTT. Protein sequence: CASIRGITGELFF.

V gene TRBV9 combines with J gene TRBJ2-5; the D gene could be TRBD1 or TRBD2 (6 bases each). CDR1 is SGDLS and CDR2 is YYNGEE in the germline V gene. V was clipped by 6 bases and J by 5 bases, with 20 bases between them. The CDR3 covers 15 residues. CDR3 sequence: CASNPSGAREETQYF. CDR3 in DNA: TGTGCCAGCAACCCGTCGGGGGCGAGGGAGGAGACCCAGTACTTC.

This clonotype was seen at least ten times. The J gene is TRBJ2-5, the V gene TRBV7-6; D may be TRBD2 (6 bases). V shed 4 bases and J shed 4 bases, with 13 bases lying between them. The germline V gene encodes CDR1 SGHVS and CDR2 FNYEAQ. The CDR3 is 14 amino acids. The CDR3 sequence is CASSSLGGVETQYF. CDR3 bases: TGTGCCAGCAGCTCGTTGGGGGGAGTAGAGACCCAGTACTTC.

This clonotype showed up many times. The V gene is TRBV7-8, the J gene TRBJ1-2; possible D gene TRBD1, 6 bases. The CDR3 totals 16 residues. Deletions cut 4 bases from V and 2 bases from J, with 17 bases between. Per germline, CDR1 SGHVS and CDR2 FQNEAQ. CDR3 bases: TGTGCCAGCAGCTCCGGTAGGGGGGCCTCGAACTATGGCTACACCTTC. Protein sequence: CASSSGRGASNYGYTF.

This clonotype was seen only a few times. The chain couples TRBV27 to TRBJ2-2; a weak D match, TRBD1 (6 bases). The CDR3 runs to 16 residues. Per germline, CDR1 MNHEY and CDR2 SMNVEV (reference sequence). Between the trimmed V and J ends, which lost 0 bases and 6 bases, there was a span of 14 bases. Here the CDR3 DNA reads TGTGCCAGCAGTTTATCCGTTGGGGGCTCGTCCGGGGAGCTGTTTTTT. Protein: CASSLSVGGSSGELFF.

The gene calls are TRBV19 and TRBJ2-1; D is unresolved. Germline V gene lookup returns CDR1 LNHDA and CDR2 SQIVND (reference sequence). V was shortened by 4 bases and J by 13 bases, with 14 bases between the two germline ends. The length of the CDR3 is 12 residues. CDR3 in amino acids: CASSTSHGEQFF. DNA of the CDR3: TGTGCCAGTAGTACGAGCCATGGGGAACAGTTCTTC. Full variable domain (missing parts from reference TRBV19 and TRBJ2-1): DGGITQSPKYLFRKEGQNVTLSCEQNLNHDAMYWYRQDPGQGLRLIYYSQIVNDFQKGDIAEGYSVSREKKESFPLTVTSAQKNPTAFYLCASSTSHGEQFFGPGTRLTVL.

This clonotype was detected many times. The chain recombines TRBV10-3 with TRBJ1-3; maybe TRBD1 (5 bases). Trimming removed 0 bases from V and 0 bases from J, with 9 bases in between. The CDR3 is 16 amino acids. CDR1 is ENHRY and CDR2 is SYGVKD in the germline V gene. The CDR3: CAISESGASSGNTIYF. DNA for the CDR3: TGTGCCATCAGTGAGTCCGGGGCGTCCTCTGGAAACACCATATATTTT.

This clonotype was recorded at least ten times. This chain uses TRBV5-1 with TRBJ2-5, with D possibly matching TRBD2 (6 bases). V was cut by 5 bases and J by 1 base, with 15 bases left in between. In germline, CDR1 is SGHRS, CDR2 YFSETQ. The length of the CDR3 is 15 residues. The DNA of the CDR3 is TGCGCCAGCAGTAGGGGTCTAGCGCTCCAAGAGACCCAGTACTTC. Amino acid sequence: CASSRGLALQETQYF.

This rearrangement joins TRBV7-9 to TRBJ2-2; no definite D call. Deletions cut 1 base from V and 4 bases from J, with 10 bases between. The CDR3 runs to 15 residues. Per the germline V gene, CDR1 is SEHNR and CDR2 is FQNEAQ (reference sequence). The CDR3 loop is CASSLVPSSTGELFF. In DNA, the CDR3 is TGTGCCAGCAGCTTAGTTCCTTCCAGCACCGGGGAGCTGTTTTTT.

This clonotype was counted only a few times. The chain recombines TRBV7-2 with TRBJ2-2; no definite D call. CDR1 is SGHTA and CDR2 is FQGNSA in the germline V gene. Trimming cost V 1 base and J 6 bases, with 9 bases left between them. The CDR3 spans 14 residues. CDR3 protein: CASSLGLGSGELFF. The DNA of the CDR3 is TGTGCCAGCAGCTTAGGGCTAGGCTCCGGGGAGCTGTTTTTT.